This note documents a single TCR beta chain sequence. Its specific antigen is unknown. No base qualities exist here, and no much larger clone lies one base off it. These data come from a study of radiation and T cells in renal cell carcinoma (dated by TCRdb to about 2020). With regard to the full study: In total, approximately 53 samples underwent TCR beta sequencing: some 25 tumors plus 27 peripheral blood samples. The last blood draw happened 4 weeks after radiation, timed to coincide with nephrectomy. Across all 50 or so samples, over 4,000,000 unique CDR3 nucleotide sequences encoding about 2.4 million unique CDR3 amino acid sequences were identified.

This specimen's time point label, interpreted: blood 4 weeks post-SBRT, at nephrectomy. Per the publication, the treatment or condition label means: 15 Gy SBRT to primary tumor, nephrectomy 4 weeks later. Samples came from a clinical trial, in which primary renal cell carcinomas received 15 Gy stereotactic body radiation therapy followed by nephrectomy 4 weeks later. To follow tumor-enriched clonotypes, serial peripheral blood was collected from radiation-treated patients at baseline and at 2 weeks and 4 weeks after SBRT. Renal cell carcinoma with clear cell pathology was present in all patients. The QIAamp DNA Blood Mini Kit (Qiagen) was used to prepare genomic DNA for TCR sequencing. Samples were included in the analyses only if all quality control checks were passed. TCR beta libraries were generated from genomic DNA with the immunoSEQ kit, following the manufacturer's recommendations. To prepare libraries, a first multiplex PCR with proprietary primers was run, followed by a second PCR that added unique barcodes, and a bead cleanup was done after each round. Each sample batch included a kit-provided positive control reaction and a negative control reaction. The final libraries were assessed on an Agilent 4200 TapeStation D1000 ScreenTape, pooled by volume, and quantified by qPCR. Sequencing was performed on an Illumina NextSeq500 with a MidOutput 150-cycle cartridge, and 156 Read1 and 15 Index1 cycles were run with kit custom primers. The pooled library was loaded at roughly 0.9 pM with approximately 18% PhiX control spiked in. Per the original workflow: The vendor-processed data were analyzed in R, and a clonotype was defined as all T cells that share the same CDR3 nucleotide sequence. In the clone abundance analyses, frequencies in each sample were normalized to that sample's 10,000 most abundant clones. Before analysis, public T cell clones were removed, and these numbered fewer than five per sample on average. Tumor-enriched and baseline blood-enriched clonotypes were defined by at least a 32-fold difference in abundance between compartments. A beta-binomial differential abundance model was applied to find clonotypes that expanded or contracted between blood time points. Tumor-blood repertoire similarity was measured with the Baroni-Urbani and Buser coefficient, and group comparisons used two-tailed Wilcoxon tests in R. TCRdb took this table from immuneACCESS and kept in-frame rearrangements with V and J called. Such tables lack part of the clones; where checked against another copy, unresolved V genes explain under half of the gap, and the rest is unexplained. That table is the source of V, J and clone size, and D and trimming were worked out from the DNA. Here the sample has some 150,000 clones; 80% to 90% occur a single time. The top ten clones comprise around 17% of the sample.

Study-level results and caveats: Changes in the blood repertoire were not tracked past 4 weeks after treatment. Effects of radiation dose or scheduling on the TCR repertoire could not be addressed with the single-armed trial design. Because pretreatment tumor biopsies were not available, the baseline intratumoral presence of clonotypes could not be determined. In blood, the top tumor clonotypes increased from baseline to 2 weeks after radiation and then shrank by 4 weeks, which suggests a temporary expansion of tumor-resident clones.

Here the sequenced sample was blood, taken from a patient whose treatment included radiotherapy and nephrectomy. The receptor comes from a woman in her forties or fifties with renal cell carcinoma.

The nucleotides read TGTGCCAGCAGCTCGTTTGGTATTATAGATACGCAGTATTTT. Its translation reads: CASSSFGIIDTQYF. This sequence uses TRBV7-2 and TRBJ2-3, with the D segment identity uncertain. The germline V gene supplies CDR1 SGHTA and CDR2 FQGNSA. V gives up 4 bases and J gives up 5 bases, and the segment between their germline ends measures 13 bases. The CDR3, cysteine through phenylalanine, is 14 amino acids long. Only CDR3 DNA remains: 42 bases, in frame from the first base.